These 27 T cell receptor beta chains originate from one sample sequenced in a study of T-cell memory formation after mild COVID-19. One entry per CDR3 protein, called by TCRdb with MiXCR from the 5' RACE reads. In the table there are approximately 290,000 distinct CDR3 sequences, roughly a fifth of which are singletons. Material: PBMCs or a T cell subset sorted from them (not recorded which). Receptor source: a man between 18 and 29 years old who had mild COVID-19 (a few samples of this study predate the infection). Cell type and time point are not known.

V gene TRBV6-5 combines with J gene TRBJ1-3; D is unclear. The CDR3 totals 13 residues. Per germline, CDR1 MNHEY and CDR2 SVGAGI. Trimming removed 6 bases from V and 0 bases from J, with 6 bases in between. The CDR3 is CASRVPSGNTIYF. DNA of the CDR3: TGTGCCAGCAGGGTCCCCTCTGGAAACACCATATATTTT.

This clonotype was detected a few times. The J gene is TRBJ1-5, the V gene TRBV6-5; 8 positions match TRBD1. The CDR3 spans 14 residues. The V gene's germline CDR1 is MNHEY and CDR2 SVGAGI. Germline trimming cut 6 bases from V and 4 bases from J; bases unmatched to any gene: 5. The CDR3 loop reads CASSWTGLNQPQHF. CDR3 nucleotide sequence: TGTGCCAGCAGCTGGACAGGGCTTAATCAGCCCCAGCATTTT.

V and J are TRBV7-2 and TRBJ2-7; 10 bases align to TRBD2. The junction had 8 bases not matched to a gene; V was cut back by 3 bases and J by 6 bases. Germline CDR1 and CDR2: SGHTA and FQGNSA. This CDR3 contains 15 residues. This CDR3 reads CASSFSGGSPGEQYV. As DNA, the CDR3 is TGTGCCAGCAGCTTTAGCGGGGGGTCCCCGGGCGAGCAGTACGTC.

V gene TRBV7-2 combines with J gene TRBJ1-3; TRBD1 might be the D (6 bases). CDR3 size: 16 residues. In germline, CDR1 is SGHTA, CDR2 FQGNSA. Trimming took off 5 bases at V and 2 bases at J, with 16 bases between the two ends. The CDR3 protein is CASSPYSRGPGNTIYF. The DNA of the CDR3 is TGTGCCAGCAGCCCATACTCCAGGGGCCCTGGAAACACCATATATTTT.

The chain couples TRBV18 to TRBJ2-3; D gene unclear. Germline V gives CDR1 KGHSH, CDR2 LQKENI. V lost 4 bases, J lost 5 bases, and 13 bases lay in between. The CDR3 sequence is 14 residues long. The CDR3 DNA follows: TGTGCCAGCTCACTCACGACGTATGGAGATACGCAGTATTTT. Its translation: CASSLTTYGDTQYF.

This clonotype was detected only a few times. This chain links TRBV4-2 with TRBJ1-2; D unresolved. The length of the CDR3 is 17 residues. The V gene lost 4 bases and the J gene lost 2 bases, with 20 bases spanning the gap. Germline V gives CDR1 LGHNA, CDR2 YNFKEQ. The CDR3 nucleotides read TGTGCCAGCAGCCCCGAGGACGTAAGAGGATTAAACTATGGCTACACCTTC. It codes for CASSPEDVRGLNYGYTF.

This clonotype has more than one count but fewer than ten. This sequence joins TRBV3-1 and TRBJ1-1; possible D gene TRBD1, 5 bases. Trimming shortened V by 3 bases and J by 4 bases, and 12 bases separated the two germline ends. This CDR3 contains 14 residues. Germline assignment: CDR1 LGHDT and CDR2 YNNKEL (reference sequence). The CDR3 reads CASSQGRESTEAFF. DNA of the CDR3: TGTGCCAGCAGCCAGGGGCGGGAGAGCACTGAAGCTTTCTTT.

The rearrangement joins TRBV10-3 to TRBJ2-3; the D gene is possibly TRBD2 (6 bases). The CDR3 is made up of 15 amino acids. The germline CDR1 and CDR2 sequences are ENHRY and SYGVKD. V was clipped by 4 bases and J by 0 bases, with 11 bases between them. The CDR3 loop reads CAISAQGLSTDTQYF. The CDR3 bases are TGTGCCATCAGTGCGCAGGGACTGAGCACAGATACGCAGTATTTT.

The chain employs TRBV19 and TRBJ2-5; 11 nucleotides match TRBD2. Germline V gene sequence: CDR1 LNHDA, CDR2 SQIVND (reference sequence). This CDR3 has 14 residues. Trimming at V came to 7 bases and at J to 5 bases, leaving 6 bases not matched to a gene. The CDR3 DNA reads as TGTGCCAGTAAGCGACTAGCGGGGAGCGAGACCCAGTACTTC. As protein: CASKRLAGSETQYF. The variable domain in full, with the rest retrieved from reference TRBV19 and TRBJ2-5, is DGGITQSPKYLFRKEGQNVTLSCEQNLNHDAMYWYRQDPGQGLRLIYYSQIVNDFQKGDIAEGYSVSREKKESFPLTVTSAQKNPTAFYLCASKRLAGSETQYFGPGTRLLVL.

This sequence joins TRBV7-9 and TRBJ1-1; no reliable D call. The CDR3 runs 15 residues. Deletions cut 5 bases from V and 1 base from J, with 14 bases between. CDR1 is SEHNR and CDR2 is FQNEAQ in the germline V gene (reference sequence). The CDR3 protein is CASSLETVSNTEAFF. The CDR3 DNA reads as TGTGCCAGCAGCCTAGAGACGGTCTCGAACACTGAAGCTTTCTTT.

This clonotype was found a few times. J is TRBJ2-1 and V is TRBV20-1; TRBD1 is a possible D gene (6 bases). The CDR3 sequence is 12 residues long. Germline CDR1 is DFQATT and CDR2 is SNEGSKA (reference sequence). CDR3 DNA sequence: TGCAGGGCGAACAGGGATAAGAATGAGCAGTTCTTC. Amino acids: CRANRDKNEQFF.

The rearrangement links TRBV7-9 to TRBJ2-7, with a tentative D call TRBD1 (6 bases). This CDR3 spans 13 amino acids. The germline gives CDR1 SEHNR, CDR2 FQNEAQ (reference sequence). V was clipped by 9 bases and J by 6 bases, with 18 bases between them. CDR3 sequence (DNA): TGTGCCAGTTCCGGGACAATTTCTTCCGAGCAGTACTTC. This gives the protein CASSGTISSEQYF.

This clonotype was found a few times. The chain employs TRBV20-1 and TRBJ1-2; D ambiguous. CDR1 and CDR2 from the germline V gene are DFQATT and SNEGSKA (reference sequence). This CDR3 is 12 amino acids long. Trimming cost V 0 bases and J 5 bases, with 7 bases left between them. The CDR3 is CSARDLGYGYTF. In DNA form, the CDR3 reads TGCAGTGCTAGAGATCTCGGATATGGCTACACCTTC.

This clonotype turned up a few times. The chain is built from TRBV5-1 and TRBJ2-7; 12 positions agree with TRBD1. The CDR3 length is 16 residues. Trimming cost V 0 bases and J 3 bases; bases outside gene matches: 4. Germline CDR1 SGHRS, CDR2 YFSETQ. CDR3 DNA: TGCGCCAGCAGCTTGGGGGACAGGGGGCGCAGCTACGAGCAGTACGTC. Encoded protein: CASSLGDRGRSYEQYV.

The rearrangement links TRBV5-1 to TRBJ2-1; TRBD2 matches 8 bases. CDR1 SGHRS and CDR2 YFSETQ come from the germline V gene. V was pared by 3 bases and J by 0 bases, with 5 bases of the junction left unmatched. This CDR3 contains 16 residues. For the CDR3, the DNA is TGCGCCAGCAGCTCACGGGGGGGCGGCTCCTACAATGAGCAGTTCTTC. It yields the protein CASSSRGGGSYNEQFF.

This chain joins TRBV20-1 and TRBJ2-3, with TRBD2 as a possible D gene (6 bases). Germline V gives CDR1 DFQATT, CDR2 SNEGSKA (reference sequence). Trimming pared 5 bases from V and 2 bases from J, leaving 17 bases between. The CDR3 contains 15 residues. The CDR3 DNA sequence: TGCAGTGCTGACCATCGGGCGGGGACCACAGATACGCAGTATTTT. Residues: CSADHRAGTTDTQYF.

This clonotype was found a few times. V gene TRBV7-2 combines with J gene TRBJ2-5, with D unresolved. CDR1 is SGHTA, CDR2 FQGNSA, per germline. The CDR3 length is 11 residues. The ends were cut back, 3 bases at V and 7 bases at J, with 6 bases in the middle. CDR3 nucleotide sequence: TGTGCCAGCAGCTTCACATGGACCCAGTACTTC. This translates into CASSFTWTQYF.

The V call is TRBV5-1, the J call TRBJ2-2; D not certain. In germline, CDR1 is SGHRS, CDR2 YFSETQ. The V gene lost 0 bases and the J gene lost 5 bases, with 8 bases spanning the gap. The CDR3 is 14 residues long. The CDR3 nucleotides are TGCGCCAGCAGCTTGGCCCGCGAAACCGGGGAGCTGTTTTTT. Translating gives CASSLARETGELFF.

The CDR3 loop is CASRDARVHEQYF. CDR3 bases: TGTGCCAGCAGGGACGCCCGTGTGCACGAGCAGTACTTC. V is TRBV6-5 and J is TRBJ2-7; no firm D call. Germline V gene sequence: CDR1 MNHEY, CDR2 SVGAGI. Trimming took off 6 bases at V and 5 bases at J, with 14 bases between the two ends. CDR3 length: 13 amino acids.

The chain employs TRBV5-6 and TRBJ2-7; 7 bases line up with TRBD1. J lost 3 bases, V lost 0 bases, and 3 bases had no gene match. The CDR3 contains 14 residues. Germline assignment: CDR1 SGHDT and CDR2 YYEEEE. The CDR3 loop is CASSLGGDSYEQYV. DNA for the CDR3: TGTGCCAGCAGCTTGGGAGGGGACAGCTACGAGCAGTACGTC.

This clonotype was detected only a few times. The chain links TRBV7-9 to TRBJ2-5; TRBD1 is a possible D gene (6 bases). The CDR3 length is 16 residues. Germline V CDR1 and CDR2: SEHNR, FQNEAQ (reference sequence). V was clipped by 7 bases and J by 5 bases, with 23 bases between them. The CDR3 sequence: CASTILRVGGLETQYF. Written as DNA, the CDR3 is TGTGCCAGCACCATTCTCCGGGTAGGGGGTTTGGAGACCCAGTACTTC.

This chain uses TRBV29-1 with TRBJ2-1; 10 bases agree with TRBD1. The CDR3 consists of 13 residues. CDR1 is SQVTM, CDR2 ANQGSEA, per germline. The J segment lost 10 bases and the V segment lost 3 bases, leaving 6 bases of the junction unmatched. CDR3 loop: CSVETGQGYEQFF. CDR3 in DNA: TGCAGCGTTGAGACGGGACAGGGGTACGAGCAGTTCTTC.

This clonotype was counted only a few times. The chain is built from TRBV20-1 and TRBJ1-5; 8 nucleotides agree with TRBD1. CDR1 and CDR2 (germline): DFQATT, SNEGSKA (reference sequence). There are 13 residues in the CDR3. Trimming removed 6 bases from V and 7 bases from J; junction bases left unmatched: 8. The CDR3 bases are TGCAGTGCGGAGACAGGGGTTTCGCAGCCCCAGCATTTT. Its translation is CSAETGVSQPQHF.

This clonotype was observed a handful of times. V usage is TRBV20-1 and J usage is TRBJ2-7, with a weak D call TRBD2 (6 bases). Germline V CDR1 and CDR2: DFQATT, SNEGSKA (reference sequence). V gave up 6 bases and J gave up 4 bases, with 10 bases separating them. There are 11 residues in the CDR3. CDR3: CSAEAGYEQYF. In DNA, the CDR3 is TGCAGTGCGGAAGCGGGTTACGAGCAGTACTTC.

The chain recombines TRBV5-5 with TRBJ2-3; D is possibly TRBD2 (5 bases). CDR1 and CDR2 (germline): SGHKS, YYEKEE (reference sequence). The CDR3 is 14 residues long. Trimming took off 7 bases at V and 4 bases at J, with 16 bases between the two ends. The CDR3 bases are TGTGCCAGCGGCCCCCTCGGCGGGTCAGATACGCAGTATTTT. Amino acid sequence: CASGPLGGSDTQYF. Filled out from reference TRBV5-5 and TRBJ2-3, the complete variable domain reads DAGVTQSPTHLIKTRGQQVTLRCSPISGHKSVSWYQQVLGQGPQFIFQYYEKEERGRGNFPDRFSARQFPNYSSELNVNALLLGDSALYLCASGPLGGSDTQYFGPGTRLTVL.

This clonotype has more than one count but fewer than ten. The chain carries TRBV14 and TRBJ2-2; either TRBD1 or TRBD2 may fit D (6 bases each). From germline, CDR1 is SGHDN and CDR2 FVKESK. This CDR3 contains 16 residues. The V end lost 2 bases, the J end lost 3 bases, and 13 bases lay between the germline ends. CDR3 sequence reads: CASSQNWGADTGELFF. The CDR3 nucleotides are TGTGCCAGCAGCCAAAATTGGGGGGCTGACACCGGGGAGCTGTTTTTT.

The chain couples TRBV20-1 to TRBJ1-1; possible D gene TRBD1, 5 bases. The CDR3 runs to 13 residues. Germline CDR1 and CDR2: DFQATT and SNEGSKA (reference sequence). V dropped 4 bases and J dropped 3 bases, with 12 bases sitting between them. CDR3 amino acids: CSATGSGYTEAFF. CDR3 nucleotides: TGCAGTGCTACAGGGAGCGGGTACACTGAAGCTTTCTTT.